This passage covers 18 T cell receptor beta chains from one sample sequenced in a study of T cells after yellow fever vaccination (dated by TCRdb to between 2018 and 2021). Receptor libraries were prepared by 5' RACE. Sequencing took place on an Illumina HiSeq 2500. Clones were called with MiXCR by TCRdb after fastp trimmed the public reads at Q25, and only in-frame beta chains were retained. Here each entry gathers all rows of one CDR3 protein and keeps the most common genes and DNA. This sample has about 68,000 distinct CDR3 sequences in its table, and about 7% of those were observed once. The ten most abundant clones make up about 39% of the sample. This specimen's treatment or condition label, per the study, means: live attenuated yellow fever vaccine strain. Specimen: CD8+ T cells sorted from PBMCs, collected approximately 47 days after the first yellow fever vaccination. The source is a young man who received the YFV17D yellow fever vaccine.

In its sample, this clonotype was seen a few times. The CDR3 coding sequence is TGTGCCAGCACCAACCAGGGGCAGGGCAACAATCAGCCCCAGCATTTT. Its translation is CASTNQGQGNNQPQHF. This rearrangement joins TRBV7-9 to TRBJ1-5, with a weak D call TRBD1 (6 bases). The V end was cut by 7 bases, the J end by 3 bases, with 19 bases between. The CDR3 contains 16 residues. The germline V gene encodes CDR1 SEHNR and CDR2 FQNEAQ (reference sequence).

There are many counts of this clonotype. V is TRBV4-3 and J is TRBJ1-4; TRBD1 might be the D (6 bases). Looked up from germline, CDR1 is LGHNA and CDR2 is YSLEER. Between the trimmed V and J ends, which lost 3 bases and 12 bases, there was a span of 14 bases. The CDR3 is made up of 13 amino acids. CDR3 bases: TGCGCCAGCAGCCAGGCGGGGGGCAGGGAACTGTTTTTT. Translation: CASSQAGGRELFF.

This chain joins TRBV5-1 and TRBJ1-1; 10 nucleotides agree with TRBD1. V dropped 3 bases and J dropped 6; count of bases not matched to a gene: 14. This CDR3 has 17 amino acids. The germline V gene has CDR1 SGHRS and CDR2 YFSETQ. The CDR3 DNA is TGCGCCAGCAGCTCGGACAGGGGGGCGCGAAAAAGGGCTGAAGCTTTCTTT. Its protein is CASSSDRGARKRAEAFF.

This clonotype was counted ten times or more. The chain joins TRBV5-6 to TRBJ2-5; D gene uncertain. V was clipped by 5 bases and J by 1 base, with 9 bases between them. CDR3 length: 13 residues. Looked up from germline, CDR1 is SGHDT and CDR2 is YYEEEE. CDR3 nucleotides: TGTGCCAGCAGGAGTGATCCCCAAGAGACCCAGTACTTC. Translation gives CASRSDPQETQYF.

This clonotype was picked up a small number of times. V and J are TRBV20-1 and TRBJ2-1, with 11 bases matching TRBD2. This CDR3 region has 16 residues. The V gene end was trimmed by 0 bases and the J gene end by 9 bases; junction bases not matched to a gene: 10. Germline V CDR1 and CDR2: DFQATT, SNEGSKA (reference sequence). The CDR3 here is CSARDQGSGGAGEQFF. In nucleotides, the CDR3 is TGCAGTGCTAGAGATCAGGGTAGCGGGGGGGCGGGTGAGCAGTTCTTC.

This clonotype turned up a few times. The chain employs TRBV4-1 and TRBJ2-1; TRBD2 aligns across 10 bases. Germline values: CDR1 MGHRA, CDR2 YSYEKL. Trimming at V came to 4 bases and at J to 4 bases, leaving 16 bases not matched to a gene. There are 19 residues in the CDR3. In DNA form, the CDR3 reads TGCGCCAGCAGCCCAGGGGGCGTAAGCGGGGGGGGTGATTACAATGAGCAGTTCTTC. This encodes CASSPGGVSGGGDYNEQFF.

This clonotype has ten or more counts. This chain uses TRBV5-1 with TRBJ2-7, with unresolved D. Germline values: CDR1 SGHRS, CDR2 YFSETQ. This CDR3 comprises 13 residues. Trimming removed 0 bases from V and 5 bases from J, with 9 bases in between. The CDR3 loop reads CASSLVPTNEQYF. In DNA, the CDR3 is TGCGCCAGCAGCTTGGTACCGACAAACGAGCAGTACTTC.

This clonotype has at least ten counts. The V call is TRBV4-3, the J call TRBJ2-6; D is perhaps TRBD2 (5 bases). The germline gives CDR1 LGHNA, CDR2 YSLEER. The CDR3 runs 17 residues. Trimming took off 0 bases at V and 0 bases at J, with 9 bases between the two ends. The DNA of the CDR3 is TGCGCCAGCAGCCAAGATTGGGAGAGCTCTGGGGCCAACGTCCTGACTTTC. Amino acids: CASSQDWESSGANVLTF.

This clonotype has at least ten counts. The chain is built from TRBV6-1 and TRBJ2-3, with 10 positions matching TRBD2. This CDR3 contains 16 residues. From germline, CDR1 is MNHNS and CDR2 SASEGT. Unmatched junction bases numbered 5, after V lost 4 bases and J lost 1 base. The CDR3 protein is CASSAVLAGGTDTQYF. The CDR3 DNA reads TGTGCCAGCAGTGCAGTGCTAGCGGGGGGCACAGATACGCAGTATTTT.

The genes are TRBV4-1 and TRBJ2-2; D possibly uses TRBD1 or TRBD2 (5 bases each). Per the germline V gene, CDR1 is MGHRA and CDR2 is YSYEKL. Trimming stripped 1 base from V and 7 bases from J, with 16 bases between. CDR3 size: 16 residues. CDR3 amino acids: CASSQVWGNGIGELFF. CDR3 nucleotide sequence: TGCGCCAGCAGCCAAGTATGGGGGAACGGGATCGGGGAGCTGTTTTTT.

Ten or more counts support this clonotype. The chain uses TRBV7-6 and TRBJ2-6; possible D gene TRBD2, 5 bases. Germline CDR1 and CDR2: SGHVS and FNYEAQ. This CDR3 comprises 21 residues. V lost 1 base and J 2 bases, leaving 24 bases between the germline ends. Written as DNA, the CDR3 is TGTGCCAGCAGCTTAGTCGGATCGAGGGCCTCAGCATCCACTGGGGCCAACGTCCTGACTTTC. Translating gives CASSLVGSRASASTGANVLTF. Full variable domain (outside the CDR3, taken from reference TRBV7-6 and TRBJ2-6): GAGVSQSPRYKVTKRGQDVALRCDPISGHVSLYWYRQALGQGPEFLTYFNYEAQQDKSGLPNDRFSAERPEGSISTLTIQRTEQRDSAMYRCASSLVGSRASASTGANVLTFGAGSRLTVL.

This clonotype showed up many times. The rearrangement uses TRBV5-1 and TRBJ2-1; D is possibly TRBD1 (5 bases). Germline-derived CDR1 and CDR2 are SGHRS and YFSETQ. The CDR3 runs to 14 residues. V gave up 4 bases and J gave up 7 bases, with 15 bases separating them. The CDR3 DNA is TGCGCCAGCAGCCCGCGACCAGGGTGGAATGAGCAGTTCTTC. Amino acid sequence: CASSPRPGWNEQFF.

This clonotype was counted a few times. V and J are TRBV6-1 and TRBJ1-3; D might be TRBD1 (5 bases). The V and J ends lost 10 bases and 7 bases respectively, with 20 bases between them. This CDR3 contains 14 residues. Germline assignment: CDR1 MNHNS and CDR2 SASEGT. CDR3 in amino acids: CATNAGTGGNTIYF. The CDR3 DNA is TGTGCCACCAACGCCGGCACAGGCGGCAACACCATATATTTT.

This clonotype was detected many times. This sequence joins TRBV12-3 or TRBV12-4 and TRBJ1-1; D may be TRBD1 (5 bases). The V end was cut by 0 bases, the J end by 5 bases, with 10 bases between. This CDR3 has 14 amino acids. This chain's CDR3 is CASSLAGGRTEAFF. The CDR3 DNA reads TGTGCCAGCAGTTTAGCGGGGGGAAGGACTGAAGCTTTCTTT.

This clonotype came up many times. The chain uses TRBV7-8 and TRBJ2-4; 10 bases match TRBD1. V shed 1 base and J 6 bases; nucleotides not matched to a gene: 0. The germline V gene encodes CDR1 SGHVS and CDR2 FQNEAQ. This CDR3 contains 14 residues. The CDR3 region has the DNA TGTGCCAGCAGCTTAGGGGACAGGGGAAACATTCAGTACTTC. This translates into CASSLGDRGNIQYF.

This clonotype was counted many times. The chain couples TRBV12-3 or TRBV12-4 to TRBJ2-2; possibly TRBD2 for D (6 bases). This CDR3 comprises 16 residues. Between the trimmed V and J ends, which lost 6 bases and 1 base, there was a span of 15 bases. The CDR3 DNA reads TGTGCCAGCAGACCCTCGGGACTGATGAACACCGGGGAGCTGTTTTTT. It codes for CASRPSGLMNTGELFF.

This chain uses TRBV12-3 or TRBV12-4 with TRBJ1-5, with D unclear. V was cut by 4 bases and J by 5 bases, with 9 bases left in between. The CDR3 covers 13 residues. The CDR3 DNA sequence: TGTGCCAGCAGTTGGATAGGTTATCAGCCCCAGCATTTT. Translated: CASSWIGYQPQHF.

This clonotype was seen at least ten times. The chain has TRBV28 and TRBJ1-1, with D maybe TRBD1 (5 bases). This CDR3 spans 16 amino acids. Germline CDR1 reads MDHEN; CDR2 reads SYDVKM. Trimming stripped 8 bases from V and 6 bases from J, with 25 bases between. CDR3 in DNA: TGTGCCAGCGGCCCCCCCATGGGACCCATAAGCCCTGAAGCTTTCTTT. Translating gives CASGPPMGPISPEAFF.